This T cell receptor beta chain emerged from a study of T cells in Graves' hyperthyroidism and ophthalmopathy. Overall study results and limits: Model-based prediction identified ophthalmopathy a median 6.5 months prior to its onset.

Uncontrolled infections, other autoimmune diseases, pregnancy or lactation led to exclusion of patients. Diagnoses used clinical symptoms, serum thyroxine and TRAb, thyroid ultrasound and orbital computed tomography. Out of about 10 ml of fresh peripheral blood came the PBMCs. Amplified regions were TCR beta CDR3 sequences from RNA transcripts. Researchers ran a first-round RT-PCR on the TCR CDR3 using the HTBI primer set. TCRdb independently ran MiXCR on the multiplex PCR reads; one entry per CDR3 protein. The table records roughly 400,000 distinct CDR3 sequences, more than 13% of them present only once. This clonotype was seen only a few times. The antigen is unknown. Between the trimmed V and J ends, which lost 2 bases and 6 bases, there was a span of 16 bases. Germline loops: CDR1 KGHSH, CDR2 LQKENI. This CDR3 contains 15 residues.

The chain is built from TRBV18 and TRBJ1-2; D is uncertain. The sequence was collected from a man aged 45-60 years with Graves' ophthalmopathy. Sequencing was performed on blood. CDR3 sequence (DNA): TGTGCCAGCTCACCAAAGTCCCAGGTTGGGGATGGCTACACCTTC. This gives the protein CASSPKSQVGDGYTF.